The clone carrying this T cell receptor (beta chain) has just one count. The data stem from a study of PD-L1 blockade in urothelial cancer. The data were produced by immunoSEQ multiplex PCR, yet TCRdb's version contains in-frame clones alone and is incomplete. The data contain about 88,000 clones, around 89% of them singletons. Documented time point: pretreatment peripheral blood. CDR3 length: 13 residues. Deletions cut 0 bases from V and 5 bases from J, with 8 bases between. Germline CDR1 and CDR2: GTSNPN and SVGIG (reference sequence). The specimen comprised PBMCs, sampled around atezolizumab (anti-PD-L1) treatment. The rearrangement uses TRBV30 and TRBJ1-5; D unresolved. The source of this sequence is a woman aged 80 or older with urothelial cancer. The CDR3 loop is CAWSVAEHQPQHF. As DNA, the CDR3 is TGTGCCTGGAGTGTGGCCGAACATCAGCCCCAGCATTTT.